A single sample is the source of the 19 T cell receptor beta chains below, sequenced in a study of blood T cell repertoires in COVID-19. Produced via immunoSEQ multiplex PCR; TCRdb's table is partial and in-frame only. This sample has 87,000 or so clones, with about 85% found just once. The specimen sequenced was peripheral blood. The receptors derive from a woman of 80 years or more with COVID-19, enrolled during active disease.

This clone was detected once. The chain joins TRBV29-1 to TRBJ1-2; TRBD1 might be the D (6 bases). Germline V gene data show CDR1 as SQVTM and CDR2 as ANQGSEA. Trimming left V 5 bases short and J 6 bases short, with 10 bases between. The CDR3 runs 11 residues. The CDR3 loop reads CSVRGTHGYTF. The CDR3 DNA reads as TGCAGCGTTCGAGGGACACATGGCTACACCTTC.

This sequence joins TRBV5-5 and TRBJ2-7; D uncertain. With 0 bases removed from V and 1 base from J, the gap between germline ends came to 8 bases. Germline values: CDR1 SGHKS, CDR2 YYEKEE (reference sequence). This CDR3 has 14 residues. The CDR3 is CASSLDQLSYEQYF. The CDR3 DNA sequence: TGTGCCAGCAGCTTGGATCAGTTATCCTACGAGCAGTACTTC.

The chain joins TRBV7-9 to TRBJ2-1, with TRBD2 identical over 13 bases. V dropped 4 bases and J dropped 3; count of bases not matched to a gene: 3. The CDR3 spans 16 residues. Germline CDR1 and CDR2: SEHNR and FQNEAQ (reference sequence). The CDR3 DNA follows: TGTGCCAGCAGCTCGGGACTAGCGGGGTTCTACAATGAGCAGTTCTTC. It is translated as CASSSGLAGFYNEQFF. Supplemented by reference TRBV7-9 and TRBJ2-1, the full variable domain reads DTGVSQNPRHKITKRGQNVTFRCDPISEHNRLYWYRQTLGQGPEFLTYFQNEAQLEKSRLLSDRFSAERPKGSFSTLEIQRTEQGDSAMYLCASSSGLAGFYNEQFFGPGTRLTVL.

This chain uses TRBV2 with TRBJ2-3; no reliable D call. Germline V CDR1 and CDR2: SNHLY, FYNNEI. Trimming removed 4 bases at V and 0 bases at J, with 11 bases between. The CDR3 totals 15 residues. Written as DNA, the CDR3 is TGTGCCAGCAGTGGTACTGGTAGTAGCACAGATACGCAGTATTTT. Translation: CASSGTGSSTDTQYF.

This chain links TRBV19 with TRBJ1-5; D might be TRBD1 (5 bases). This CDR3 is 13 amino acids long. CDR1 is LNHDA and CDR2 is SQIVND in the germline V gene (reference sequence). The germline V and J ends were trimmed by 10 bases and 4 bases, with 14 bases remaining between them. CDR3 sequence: CATRWGVNQPQHF. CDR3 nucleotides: TGTGCCACCCGGTGGGGGGTTAATCAGCCCCAGCATTTT.

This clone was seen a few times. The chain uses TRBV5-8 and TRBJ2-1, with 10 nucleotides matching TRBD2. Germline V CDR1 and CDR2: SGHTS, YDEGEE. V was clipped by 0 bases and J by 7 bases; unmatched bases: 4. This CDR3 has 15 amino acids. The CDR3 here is CASSLGASGRNEQFF. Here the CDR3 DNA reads TGTGCCAGCAGCTTGGGGGCTAGCGGGAGAAATGAGCAGTTCTTC.

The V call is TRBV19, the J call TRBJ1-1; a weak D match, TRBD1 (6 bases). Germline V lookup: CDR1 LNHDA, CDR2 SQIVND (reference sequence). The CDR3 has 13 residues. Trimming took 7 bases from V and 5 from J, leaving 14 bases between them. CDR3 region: CASTRGAYTEAFF. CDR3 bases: TGTGCCAGTACGCGGGGGGCTTATACTGAAGCTTTCTTT.

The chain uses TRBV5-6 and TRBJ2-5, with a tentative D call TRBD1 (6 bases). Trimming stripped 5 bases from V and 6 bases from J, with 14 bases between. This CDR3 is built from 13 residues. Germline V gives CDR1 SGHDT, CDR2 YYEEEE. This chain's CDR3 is CASSPDRRQTQYF. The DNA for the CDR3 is TGTGCCAGCAGTCCCGACAGGAGGCAGACCCAGTACTTC.

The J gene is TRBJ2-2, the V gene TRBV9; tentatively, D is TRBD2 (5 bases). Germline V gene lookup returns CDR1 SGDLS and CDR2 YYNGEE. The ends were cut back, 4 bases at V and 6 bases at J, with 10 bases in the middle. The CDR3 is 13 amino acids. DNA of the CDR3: TGTGCCAGCAGCCCGGGGTCTTCCGGGGAGCTGTTTTTT. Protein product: CASSPGSSGELFF.

CDR3 region: CASSPQQDSGNTIYF. Written as DNA, the CDR3 is TGTGCCAGCTCACCACAACAGGACTCTGGAAACACCATATATTTT. V and J are TRBV18 and TRBJ1-3, with D tentatively TRBD1 (5 bases). The CDR3 has 15 amino acids. CDR1 is KGHSH, CDR2 LQKENI, per germline. V was trimmed by 1 base and J by 0 bases, leaving 7 bases between them.

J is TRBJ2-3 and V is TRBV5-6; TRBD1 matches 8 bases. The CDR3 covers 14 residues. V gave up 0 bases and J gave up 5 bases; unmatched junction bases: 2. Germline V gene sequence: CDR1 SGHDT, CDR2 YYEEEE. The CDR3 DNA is TGTGCCAGCAGCTTGGGCGACAGGGGAGATACGCAGTATTTT. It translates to CASSLGDRGDTQYF.

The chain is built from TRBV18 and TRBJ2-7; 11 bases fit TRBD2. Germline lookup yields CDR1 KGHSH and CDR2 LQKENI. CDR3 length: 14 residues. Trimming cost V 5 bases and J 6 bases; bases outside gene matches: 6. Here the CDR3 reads CASSSTSGSFEQYF. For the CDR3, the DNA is TGTGCCAGCTCATCCACTAGCGGGAGTTTCGAGCAGTACTTC.

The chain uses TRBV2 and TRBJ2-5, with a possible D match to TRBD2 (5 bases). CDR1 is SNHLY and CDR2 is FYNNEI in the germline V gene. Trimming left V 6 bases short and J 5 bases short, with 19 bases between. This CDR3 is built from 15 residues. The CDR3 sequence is CASRENGVLGETQYF. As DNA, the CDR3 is TGTGCCAGCAGGGAAAACGGGGTTCTGGGGGAGACCCAGTACTTC.

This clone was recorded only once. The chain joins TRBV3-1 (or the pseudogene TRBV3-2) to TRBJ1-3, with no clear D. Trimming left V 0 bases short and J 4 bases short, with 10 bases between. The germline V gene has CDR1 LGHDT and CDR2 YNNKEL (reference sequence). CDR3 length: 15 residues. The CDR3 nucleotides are TGTGCCAGCAGCCAAGAGGAGGGAAGGGGAAACACCATATATTTT. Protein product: CASSQEEGRGNTIYF.

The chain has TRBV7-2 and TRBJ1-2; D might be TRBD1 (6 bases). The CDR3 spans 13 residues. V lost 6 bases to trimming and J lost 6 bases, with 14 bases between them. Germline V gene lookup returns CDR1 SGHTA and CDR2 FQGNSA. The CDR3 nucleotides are TGTGCCAGCAGACAGGGCCCAGGGGATGGCTACACCTTC. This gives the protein CASRQGPGDGYTF.

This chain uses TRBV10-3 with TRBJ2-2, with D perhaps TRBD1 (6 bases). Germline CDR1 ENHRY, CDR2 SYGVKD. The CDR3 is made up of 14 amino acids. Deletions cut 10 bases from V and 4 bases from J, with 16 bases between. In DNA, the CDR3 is TGTGCCAGCGGACAGCTTTTGTCCACCGGGGAGCTGTTTTTT. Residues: CASGQLLSTGELFF.

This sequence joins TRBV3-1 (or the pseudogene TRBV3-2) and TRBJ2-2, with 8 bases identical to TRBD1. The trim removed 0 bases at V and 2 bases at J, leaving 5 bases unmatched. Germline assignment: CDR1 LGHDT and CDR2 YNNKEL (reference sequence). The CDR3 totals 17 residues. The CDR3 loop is CASSQDRTGINTGELFF. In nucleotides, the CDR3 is TGTGCCAGCAGCCAAGACCGGACAGGGATTAACACCGGGGAGCTGTTTTTT.

The CDR3, as DNA: TGTGCCAGCAGCGCAGGTAGCGGGGGCTACAATGAGCAGTTCTTC. This codes for CASSAGSGGYNEQFF. V gene TRBV9 combines with J gene TRBJ2-1; 9 positions agree with TRBD2. V shed 3 bases and J 3 bases; nucleotides not matched to a gene: 4. This CDR3 has 15 residues. Germline V gene sequence: CDR1 SGDLS, CDR2 YYNGEE.

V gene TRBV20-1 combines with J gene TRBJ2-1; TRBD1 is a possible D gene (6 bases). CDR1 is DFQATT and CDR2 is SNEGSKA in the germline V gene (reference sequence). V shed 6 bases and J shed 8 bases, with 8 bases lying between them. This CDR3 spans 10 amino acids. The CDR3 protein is CSAYRDEQFF. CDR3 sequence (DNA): TGCAGTGCCTACAGGGATGAGCAGTTCTTC.